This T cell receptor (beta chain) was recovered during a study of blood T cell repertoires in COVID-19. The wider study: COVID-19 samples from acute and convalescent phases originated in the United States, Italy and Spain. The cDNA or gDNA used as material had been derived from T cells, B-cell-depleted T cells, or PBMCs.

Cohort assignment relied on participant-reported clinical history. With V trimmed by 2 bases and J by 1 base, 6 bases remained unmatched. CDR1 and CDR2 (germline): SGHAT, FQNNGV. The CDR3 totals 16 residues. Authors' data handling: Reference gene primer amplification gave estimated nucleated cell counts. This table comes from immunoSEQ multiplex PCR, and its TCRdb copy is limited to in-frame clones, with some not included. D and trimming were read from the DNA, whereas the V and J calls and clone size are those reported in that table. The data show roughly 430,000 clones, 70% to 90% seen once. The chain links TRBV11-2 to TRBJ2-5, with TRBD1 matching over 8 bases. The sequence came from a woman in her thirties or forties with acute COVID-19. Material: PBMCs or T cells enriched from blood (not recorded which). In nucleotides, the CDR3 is TGTGCCAGCAGCTTATGGGCAGGGGGCGGCCAAGAGACCCAGTACTTC. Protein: CASSLWAGGGQETQYF.